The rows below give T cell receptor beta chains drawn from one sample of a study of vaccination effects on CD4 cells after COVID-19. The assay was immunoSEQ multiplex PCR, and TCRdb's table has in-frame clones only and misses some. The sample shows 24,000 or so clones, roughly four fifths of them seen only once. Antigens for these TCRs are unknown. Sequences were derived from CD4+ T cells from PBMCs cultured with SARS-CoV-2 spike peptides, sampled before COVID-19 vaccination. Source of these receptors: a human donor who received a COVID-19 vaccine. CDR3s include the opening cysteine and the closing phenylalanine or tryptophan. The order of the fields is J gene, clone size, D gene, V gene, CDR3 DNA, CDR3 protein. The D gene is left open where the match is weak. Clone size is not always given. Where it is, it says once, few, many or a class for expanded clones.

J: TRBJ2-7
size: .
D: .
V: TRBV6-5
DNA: TGTGCCAGCAGTAACAACTACGAGCAGTACTTC
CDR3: CASSNNYEQYF

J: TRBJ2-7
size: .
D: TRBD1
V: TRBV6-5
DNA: TGTGCCAGCAGTTACTCCCGACAGGGTTACGAGCAGTACTTC
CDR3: CASSYSRQGYEQYF

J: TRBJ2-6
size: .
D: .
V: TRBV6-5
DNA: TGTGCCAGCGTGGGTAGTGGGGCCAACGTCCTGACTTTC
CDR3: CASVGSGANVLTF

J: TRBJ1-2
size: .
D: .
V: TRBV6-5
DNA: TGTGCCAGCAGTTTGTTCGCTGATGTGTTTTCGGGCTACACCTTC
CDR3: CASSLFADVFSGYTF

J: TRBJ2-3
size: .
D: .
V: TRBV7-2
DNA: TGTGCCAGCAGCCCCTCCGGAGTTTACACAGATACGCAGTATTTT
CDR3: CASSPSGVYTDTQYF

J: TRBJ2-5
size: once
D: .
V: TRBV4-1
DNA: TGCGCCAGCAGCTCACCGACAAAATGGGAGACCCAGTACTTC
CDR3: CASSSPTKWETQYF

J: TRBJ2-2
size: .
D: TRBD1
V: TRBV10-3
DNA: TGTGCCATCACCGTGACAGGGACCGGGGAGCTGTTTTTT
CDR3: CAITVTGTGELFF

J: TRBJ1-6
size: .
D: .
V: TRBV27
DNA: TGTGCCAGCAGTACAAGGGGGTCGGGTATTTCACCCCTCCACTTT
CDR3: CASSTRGSGISPLHF

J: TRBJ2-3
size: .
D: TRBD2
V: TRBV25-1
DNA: TGTGCCAGCAGTGTGGCTAGCGGTCCCACGGATACGCAGTATTTT
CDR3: CASSVASGPTDTQYF

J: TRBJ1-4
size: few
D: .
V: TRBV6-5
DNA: TGTGCCAGCAGCCGCGGGATTAATGAAAAACTGTTTTTT
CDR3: CASSRGINEKLFF

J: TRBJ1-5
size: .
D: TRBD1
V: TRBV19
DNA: TGTGCCAGTCACACGGCGGACAGGAAGAATCAGCCCCAGCATTTT
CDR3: CASHTADRKNQPQHF

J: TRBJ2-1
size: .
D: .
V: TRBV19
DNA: TGTGCCAGTATAGCCGGGCCATCCTACAATGAGCAGTTCTTC
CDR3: CASIAGPSYNEQFF

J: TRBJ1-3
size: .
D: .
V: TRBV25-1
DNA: TGTGCCAGCCAAGACCTCGGCGGGGGAAACACCATATATTTT
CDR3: CASQDLGGGNTIYF

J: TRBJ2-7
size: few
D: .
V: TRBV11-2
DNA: TGTGCCAGCAGCTTAGTAAACACAGGGAGCTACGAGCAGTACTTC
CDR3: CASSLVNTGSYEQYF

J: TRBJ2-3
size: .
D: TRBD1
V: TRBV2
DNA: TGTGCCAGCAAATCGGACAGGTTCACAGATACGCAGTATTTT
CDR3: CASKSDRFTDTQYF

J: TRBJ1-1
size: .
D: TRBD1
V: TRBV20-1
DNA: TGCAGTGCTAGTTCCCAGGGGGCGTGGGGCCGTAGGGACACTGAAGCTTTCTTT
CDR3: CSASSQGAWGRRDTEAFF

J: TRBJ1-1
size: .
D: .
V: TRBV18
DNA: TGTGCCAGCTCACTGGGGTCTAACACTGAAGCTTTCTTT
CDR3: CASSLGSNTEAFF

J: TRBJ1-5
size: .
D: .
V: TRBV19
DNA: TGTGCCAGTAGAGCAGAATACTTCGGACAGCACCATCAGCCCCAGCATTTT
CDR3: CASRAEYFGQHHQPQHF

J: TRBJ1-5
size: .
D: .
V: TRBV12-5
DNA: TGTGCTAGTGGTCAGGGCGAACTCAACAGGGCTGGGAATCAGCCCCAGCATTTT
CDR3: CASGQGELNRAGNQPQHF

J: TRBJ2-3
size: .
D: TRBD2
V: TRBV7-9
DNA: TGTGCCAGCAGCTTAGGTGGGGGGGTGGCGACAGATACGCAGTATTTT
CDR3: CASSLGGGVATDTQYF

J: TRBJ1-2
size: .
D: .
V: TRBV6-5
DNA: TGTGCCAGCAGACGTACACTGACTGGCTATGGCTACACCTTC
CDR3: CASRRTLTGYGYTF

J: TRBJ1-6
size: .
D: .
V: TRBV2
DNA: TGTGCCACCAGCGATCTGGGCAGGTTGGACTATAATTCACCCCTCCACTTT
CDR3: CATSDLGRLDYNSPLHF

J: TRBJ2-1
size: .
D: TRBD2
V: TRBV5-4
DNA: TGTGCCAGCAGCCGCGGGACTAGCGGGGGGGCCAGGTATGGTGAGCAGTTCTTC
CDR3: CASSRGTSGGARYGEQFF

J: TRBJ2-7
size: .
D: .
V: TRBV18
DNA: TGTGCCAGCTCACTAACCAGCGATAAAGGCCTGGAGCAGTACTTC
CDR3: CASSLTSDKGLEQYF

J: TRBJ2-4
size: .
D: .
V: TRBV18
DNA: TGTGCCAGCTCTGCGATAGGACCGGGAGCCAAAAACATTCAGTACTTC
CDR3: CASSAIGPGAKNIQYF

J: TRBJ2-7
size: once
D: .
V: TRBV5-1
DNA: TGCGCCAGCAGCTTGGGGACTATACCCGAGCAGTACTTC
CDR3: CASSLGTIPEQYF

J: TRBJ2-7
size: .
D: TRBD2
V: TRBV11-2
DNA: TGTGCCAGCAGCACCCGGACTAGCGGAGTCTACGAGCAGTACTTC
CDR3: CASSTRTSGVYEQYF

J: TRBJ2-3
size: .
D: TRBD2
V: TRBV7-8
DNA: TGTGCCAGCAGCTTAGTTCCTAGCGGGAGTGTGGATACGCAGTATTTT
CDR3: CASSLVPSGSVDTQYF

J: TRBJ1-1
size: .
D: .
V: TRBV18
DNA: TGTGCCAGCTCACCTACAGGGATTGAAGCTTTCTTT
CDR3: CASSPTGIEAFF

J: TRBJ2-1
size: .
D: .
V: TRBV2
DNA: TGTGCCAGCACCGGACAAGACAATGAGCAGTTCTTC
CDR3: CASTGQDNEQFF

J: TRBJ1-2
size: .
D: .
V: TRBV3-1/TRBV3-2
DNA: TGTGCCAGCAGCTCGCGGATGTATGGCTACACCTTC
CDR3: CASSSRMYGYTF

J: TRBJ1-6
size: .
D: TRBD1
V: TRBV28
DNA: TGTGCCAGCAGCCCTCCGACAGGGTCGCGTTCACCCCTCCACTTT
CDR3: CASSPPTGSRSPLHF

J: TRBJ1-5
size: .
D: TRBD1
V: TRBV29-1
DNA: TGCAGCGCTTCTTTCGGGACAGGAAATCAGCCCCAGCATTTT
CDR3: CSASFGTGNQPQHF

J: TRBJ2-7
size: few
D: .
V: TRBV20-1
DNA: TGCAGTGCTAGTTTTGGACCTCCCCTCTACGAGCAGTACTTC
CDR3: CSASFGPPLYEQYF

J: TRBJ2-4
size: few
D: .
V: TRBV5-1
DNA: TGCGCCAGCAGCTTGGAACGGGGGTCAAAAAACATTCAGTACTTC
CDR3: CASSLERGSKNIQYF

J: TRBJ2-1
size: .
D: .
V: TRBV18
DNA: TGTGCCAGCTCACCCCCCTCCTACAATGAGCAGTTCTTC
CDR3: CASSPPSYNEQFF

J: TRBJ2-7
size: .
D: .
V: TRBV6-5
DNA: TGTGCCAGCAGTTACTCAGGGGTTAACGAGCAGTACTTC
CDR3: CASSYSGVNEQYF

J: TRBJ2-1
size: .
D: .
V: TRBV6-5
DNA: TGTGCCAGTCACGGGGGAAGTGCCTACAATGAGCAGTTCTTC
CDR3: CASHGGSAYNEQFF

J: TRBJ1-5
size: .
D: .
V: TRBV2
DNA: TGTGCCAGCAGTGACGGGAGCGATCAGCCCCAGCATTTT
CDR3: CASSDGSDQPQHF

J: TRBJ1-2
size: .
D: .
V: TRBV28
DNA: TGTGCCAGCAGTATTCAGGCATATGGCTACACCTTC
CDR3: CASSIQAYGYTF

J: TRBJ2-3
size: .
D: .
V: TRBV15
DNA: TGTGCCACCAGCAGAGCCGGGGCCCTCAGCACAGATACGCAGTATTTT
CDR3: CATSRAGALSTDTQYF

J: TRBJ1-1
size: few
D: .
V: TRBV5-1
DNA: TGCGCCAGCAGGGGCGCGGCGTCAATAGAGGCTTTCTTT
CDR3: CASRGAASIEAFF